Listed below are T cell receptor beta chains from one sample, sequenced in a study of shared clonotypes between healthy human individuals. Sequencing was performed with immunoSEQ multiplex PCR; in TCRdb, only in-frame clones are kept and a portion is missing. In the table there are 1.6 million or so clones, roughly 98.5% of which are singletons. The sample consisted of naive CD4+ T cells sorted from blood. The receptors come from a man aged 30-40 years in good health. Both conserved end residues are part of each CDR3. The D gene is left open where the match is weak. Clone size, where shown, is once, few, many, or a class for clones that have expanded.

clone_size: NA; v_call: TRBV5-5; j_call: TRBJ1-1; d_call: TRBD1; cdr3_nt: TGTGCCAGCCTTAAAAACAGGGGGCTAGGGCGGAACACTGAAGCTTTCTTT; cdr3_aa: CASLKNRGLGRNTEAFF
clone_size: NA; v_call: TRBV14; j_call: TRBJ2-7; d_call: NA; cdr3_nt: TGTGCCAGCAGCCAAATAGACAGTCGCTCCTACGAGCAGTACTTC; cdr3_aa: CASSQIDSRSYEQYF
clone_size: NA; v_call: TRBV18; j_call: TRBJ2-2; d_call: NA; cdr3_nt: TGTGCCAGCTCACCGCCCCGTCCGGCAGCCGGGGAGCTGTTTTTT; cdr3_aa: CASSPPRPAAGELFF
clone_size: NA; v_call: TRBV19; j_call: TRBJ2-2; d_call: NA; cdr3_nt: TGTGCCAGTAGTTCGGGTCTATTTGGGGAAACCGGGGAGCTGTTTTTT; cdr3_aa: CASSSGLFGETGELFF
clone_size: NA; v_call: TRBV5-6; j_call: TRBJ2-7; d_call: TRBD1; cdr3_nt: TGTGCCAGCAGCCAAACGGGACAGGGGACCAACGAGCAGTACTTC; cdr3_aa: CASSQTGQGTNEQYF
clone_size: once; v_call: TRBV6-6; j_call: TRBJ1-2; d_call: NA; cdr3_nt: TGTGCCAGCAGCTATAGGGACTTCAACTATGGCTACACCTTC; cdr3_aa: CASSYRDFNYGYTF
clone_size: NA; v_call: TRBV7-8; j_call: TRBJ2-5; d_call: TRBD2; cdr3_nt: TGTGCCAGCAGCTTAGGGCTAGCGGGAGTAGGAGAGACCCAGTACTTC; cdr3_aa: CASSLGLAGVGETQYF
clone_size: once; v_call: TRBV18; j_call: TRBJ2-5; d_call: TRBD1; cdr3_nt: TGTGCCAGCTCACCATGGACAGGGGGCGGGGAGACCCAGTACTTC; cdr3_aa: CASSPWTGGGETQYF
clone_size: NA; v_call: TRBV19; j_call: TRBJ1-2; d_call: NA; cdr3_nt: TGTGCCAGTAGTGCGGACACTTATGGCTACACCTTC; cdr3_aa: CASSADTYGYTF
clone_size: NA; v_call: TRBV5-4; j_call: TRBJ2-1; d_call: NA; cdr3_nt: TGTGCCAGCAGCTTTGGGTCGTCCCCCTACAATGAGCAGTTCTTC; cdr3_aa: CASSFGSSPYNEQFF
clone_size: NA; v_call: TRBV10-2; j_call: TRBJ2-2; d_call: NA; cdr3_nt: TGCGCCAGCAGTGAGATGGGGGCCATAGGGGAGCTGTTTTTT; cdr3_aa: CASSEMGAIGELFF
clone_size: NA; v_call: TRBV29-1; j_call: TRBJ1-1; d_call: NA; cdr3_nt: TGCAGCGTTGGGGCGAGCACCACTGAAGCTTTCTTT; cdr3_aa: CSVGASTTEAFF
clone_size: NA; v_call: TRBV13; j_call: TRBJ1-1; d_call: NA; cdr3_nt: TGTGCCAGCAGCTCGACGGACAGTCCTGTGCCAATGAACACTGAAGCTTTCTTT; cdr3_aa: CASSSTDSPVPMNTEAFF
clone_size: NA; v_call: TRBV10-3; j_call: TRBJ2-5; d_call: TRBD1; cdr3_nt: TGTGCCATCAGTGACCCGACCGGGACAGGCAGCGAGACCCAGTACTTC; cdr3_aa: CAISDPTGTGSETQYF
clone_size: NA; v_call: TRBV6-6; j_call: TRBJ1-2; d_call: NA; cdr3_nt: TGTGCCAGCAGTCCCAGGGAGTCCTATGGCTACACCTTC; cdr3_aa: CASSPRESYGYTF
clone_size: NA; v_call: TRBV10-3; j_call: TRBJ2-3; d_call: TRBD2; cdr3_nt: TGTGCCATCGGGCTAGCGGGAGTGACAGATACGCAGTATTTT; cdr3_aa: CAIGLAGVTDTQYF
clone_size: NA; v_call: TRBV6-1; j_call: TRBJ2-7; d_call: TRBD2; cdr3_nt: TGTGCCAGCAGGACCCGGGACTATGGCGAGCAGTACTTC; cdr3_aa: CASRTRDYGEQYF
clone_size: NA; v_call: TRBV10-3; j_call: TRBJ2-1; d_call: TRBD1; cdr3_nt: TGTGCCATCAGTGAGGGGGACAGGGGAGTGTACAATGAGCAGTTCTTC; cdr3_aa: CAISEGDRGVYNEQFF
clone_size: NA; v_call: TRBV11-2; j_call: TRBJ2-1; d_call: NA; cdr3_nt: TGTGCGAGCGGTATAGTCTTCTACAATGAGCAGTTCTTC; cdr3_aa: CASGIVFYNEQFF
clone_size: once; v_call: TRBV19; j_call: TRBJ1-1; d_call: TRBD1; cdr3_nt: TGTGCCAGCCTAAGGACAGGGGTCACTGAAGCTTTCTTT; cdr3_aa: CASLRTGVTEAFF
clone_size: once; v_call: TRBV7-2; j_call: TRBJ2-3; d_call: NA; cdr3_nt: TGTGCCAGCAGCTTAAACACTTACACAGATACGCAGTATTTT; cdr3_aa: CASSLNTYTDTQYF
clone_size: NA; v_call: TRBV5-1; j_call: TRBJ2-5; d_call: NA; cdr3_nt: TGCGCCAGCAGCTTGGGGGTAGGGGAGACCCAGTACTTC; cdr3_aa: CASSLGVGETQYF
clone_size: NA; v_call: TRBV25-1; j_call: TRBJ2-5; d_call: NA; cdr3_nt: TGTGCCAGCAGTGAATATCGAGGGCAAGAGACCCAGTACTTC; cdr3_aa: CASSEYRGQETQYF
clone_size: NA; v_call: TRBV18; j_call: TRBJ2-7; d_call: NA; cdr3_nt: TGTGCCAGTGCGGGGTACGAGCAGTACTTC; cdr3_aa: CASAGYEQYF